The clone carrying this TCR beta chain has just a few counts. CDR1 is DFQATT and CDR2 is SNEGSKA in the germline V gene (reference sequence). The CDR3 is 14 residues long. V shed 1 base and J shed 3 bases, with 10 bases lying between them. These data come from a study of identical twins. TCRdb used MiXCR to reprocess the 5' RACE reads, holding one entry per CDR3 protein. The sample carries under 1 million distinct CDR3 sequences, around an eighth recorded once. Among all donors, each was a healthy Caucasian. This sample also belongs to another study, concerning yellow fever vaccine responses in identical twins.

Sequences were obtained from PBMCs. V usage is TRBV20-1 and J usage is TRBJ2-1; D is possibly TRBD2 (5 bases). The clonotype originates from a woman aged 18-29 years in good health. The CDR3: CSARGLTYYNEQFF. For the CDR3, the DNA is TGCAGTGCTAGAGGACTAACTTACTACAATGAGCAGTTCTTC.